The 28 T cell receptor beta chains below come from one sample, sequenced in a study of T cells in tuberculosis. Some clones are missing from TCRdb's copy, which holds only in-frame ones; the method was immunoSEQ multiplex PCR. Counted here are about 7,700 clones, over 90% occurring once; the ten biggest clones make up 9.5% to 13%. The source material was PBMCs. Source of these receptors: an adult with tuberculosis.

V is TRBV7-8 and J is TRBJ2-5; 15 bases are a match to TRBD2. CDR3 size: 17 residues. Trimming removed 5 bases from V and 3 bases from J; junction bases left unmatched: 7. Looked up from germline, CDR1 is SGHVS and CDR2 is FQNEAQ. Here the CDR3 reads CASSRGLAGGQEETQYF. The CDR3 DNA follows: TGTGCCAGCAGCCGCGGACTAGCGGGAGGGCAAGAAGAGACCCAGTACTTC.

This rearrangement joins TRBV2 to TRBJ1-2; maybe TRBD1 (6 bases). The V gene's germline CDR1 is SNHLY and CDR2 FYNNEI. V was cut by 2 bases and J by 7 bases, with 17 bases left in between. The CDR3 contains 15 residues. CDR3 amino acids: CASSEMGALVLGYTF. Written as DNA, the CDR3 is TGTGCCAGCAGTGAAATGGGGGCGTTAGTCCTTGGCTACACCTTC.

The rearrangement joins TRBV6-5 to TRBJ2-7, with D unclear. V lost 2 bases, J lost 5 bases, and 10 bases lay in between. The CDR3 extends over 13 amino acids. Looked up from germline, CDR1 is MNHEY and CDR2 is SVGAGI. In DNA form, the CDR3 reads TGTGCCAGCAGTTACCGAGTAGCCCACGAGCAGTACTTC. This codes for CASSYRVAHEQYF.

The DNA of the CDR3 is TGCGCCAGCAGCCAAGGCCCCGGGAGGCTTAATGAGCAGTTCTTC. It specifies CASSQGPGRLNEQFF. J is TRBJ2-1 and V is TRBV4-1; the match to TRBD2 covers 7 bases. The CDR3 contains 15 residues. Germline CDR1 is MGHRA and CDR2 is YSYEKL. The V and J ends lost 1 base and 7 bases, in that order; junction bases with no gene match: 7.

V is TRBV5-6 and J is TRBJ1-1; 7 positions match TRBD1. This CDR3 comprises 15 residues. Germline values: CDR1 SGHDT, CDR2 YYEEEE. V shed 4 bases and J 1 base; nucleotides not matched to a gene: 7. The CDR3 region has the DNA TGTGCCAGCAGCGGGAAATGGACAGGGAACACTGAAGCTTTCTTT. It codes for CASSGKWTGNTEAFF.

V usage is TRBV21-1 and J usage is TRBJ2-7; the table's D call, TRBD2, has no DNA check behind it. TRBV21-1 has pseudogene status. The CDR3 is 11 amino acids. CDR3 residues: CANPTSCEQYF. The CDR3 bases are TGTGCCAACCCAACTAGCTGCGAGCAGTACTTC.

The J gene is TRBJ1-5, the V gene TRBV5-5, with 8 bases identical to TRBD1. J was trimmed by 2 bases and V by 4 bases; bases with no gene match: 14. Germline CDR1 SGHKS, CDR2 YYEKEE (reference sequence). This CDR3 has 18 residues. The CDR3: CASSRNLGQGWGNQPQHF. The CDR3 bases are TGTGCCAGCAGCCGGAACCTTGGACAGGGTTGGGGCAATCAGCCCCAGCATTTT. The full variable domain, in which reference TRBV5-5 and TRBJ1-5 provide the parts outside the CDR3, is DAGVTQSPTHLIKTRGQQVTLRCSPISGHKSVSWYQQVLGQGPQFIFQYYEKEERGRGNFPDRFSARQFPNYSSELNVNALLLGDSALYLCASSRNLGQGWGNQPQHFGDGTRLSIL.

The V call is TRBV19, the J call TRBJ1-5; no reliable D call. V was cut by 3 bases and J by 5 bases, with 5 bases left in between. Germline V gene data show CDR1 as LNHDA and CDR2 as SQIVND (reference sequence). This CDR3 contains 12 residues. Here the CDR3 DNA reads TGTGCCAGTAGTATCCGGTATCAGCCCCAGCATTTT. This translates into CASSIRYQPQHF.

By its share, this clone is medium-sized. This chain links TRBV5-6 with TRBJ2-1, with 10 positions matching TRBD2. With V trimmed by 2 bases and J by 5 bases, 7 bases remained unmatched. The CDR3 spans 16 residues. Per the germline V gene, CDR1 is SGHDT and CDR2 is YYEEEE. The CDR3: CASSFNSGGLDNEQFF. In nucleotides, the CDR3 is TGTGCCAGCAGCTTCAATAGCGGGGGGCTAGACAATGAGCAGTTCTTC.

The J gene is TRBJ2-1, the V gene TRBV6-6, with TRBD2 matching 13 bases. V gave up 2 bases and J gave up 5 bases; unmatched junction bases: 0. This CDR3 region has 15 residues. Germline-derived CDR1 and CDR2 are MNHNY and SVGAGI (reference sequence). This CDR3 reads CASSYGLAGDNEQFF. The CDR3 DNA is TGTGCCAGCAGTTACGGACTAGCGGGGGACAATGAGCAGTTCTTC.

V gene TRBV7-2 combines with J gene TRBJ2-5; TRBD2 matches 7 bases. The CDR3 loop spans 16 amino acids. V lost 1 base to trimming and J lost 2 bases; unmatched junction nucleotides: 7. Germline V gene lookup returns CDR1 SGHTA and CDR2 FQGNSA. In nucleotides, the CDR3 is TGTGCCAGCAGCTTAGAACTGGCGGGAGCTCAAGAGACCCAGTACTTC. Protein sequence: CASSLELAGAQETQYF. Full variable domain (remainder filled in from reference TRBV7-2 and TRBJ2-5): GAGVSQSPSNKVTEKGKDVELRCDPISGHTALYWYRQSLGQGLEFLIYFQGNSAPDKSGLPSDRFSAERTGGSVSTLTIQRTQQEDSAVYLCASSLELAGAQETQYFGPGTRLLVL.

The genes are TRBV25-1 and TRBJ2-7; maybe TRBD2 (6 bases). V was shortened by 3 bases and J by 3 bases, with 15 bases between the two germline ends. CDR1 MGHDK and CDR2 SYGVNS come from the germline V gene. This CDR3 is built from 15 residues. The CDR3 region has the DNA TGTGCCAGCAGTGATACTTTCCTCGGGGGCTACGAGCAGTACTTC. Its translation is CASSDTFLGGYEQYF.

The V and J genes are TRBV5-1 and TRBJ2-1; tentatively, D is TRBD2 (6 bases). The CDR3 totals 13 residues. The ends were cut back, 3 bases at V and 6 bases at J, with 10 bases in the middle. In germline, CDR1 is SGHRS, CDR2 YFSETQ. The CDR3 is CASSSGVGNEQFF. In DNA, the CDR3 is TGCGCCAGCAGCTCGGGGGTAGGCAATGAGCAGTTCTTC.

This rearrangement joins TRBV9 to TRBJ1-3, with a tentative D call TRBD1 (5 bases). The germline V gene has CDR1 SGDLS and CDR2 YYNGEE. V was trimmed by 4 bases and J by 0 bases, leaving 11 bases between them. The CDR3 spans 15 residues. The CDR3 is CASSYSGGSGNTIYF. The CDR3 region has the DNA TGTGCCAGCAGCTATTCCGGGGGCTCTGGAAACACCATATATTTT.

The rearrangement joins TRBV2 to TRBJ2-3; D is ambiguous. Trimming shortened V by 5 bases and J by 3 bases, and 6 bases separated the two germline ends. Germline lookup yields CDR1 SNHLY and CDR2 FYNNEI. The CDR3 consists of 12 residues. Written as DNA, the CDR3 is TGTGCCAGCAGTTCCGGGACAGATACGCAGTATTTT. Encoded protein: CASSSGTDTQYF.

The CDR3 DNA follows: TGCGCCAGCAGCACCGGGACAGGTGGAGGCACAGATACGCAGTATTTT. As protein: CASSTGTGGGTDTQYF. The chain joins TRBV5-1 to TRBJ2-3; 8 positions agree with TRBD1. The CDR3 covers 16 residues. V lost 4 bases, J lost 1 base, and 8 bases stayed unmatched. CDR1 is SGHRS, CDR2 YFSETQ, per germline. Filled out from reference TRBV5-1 and TRBJ2-3, the complete variable domain reads KAGVTQTPRYLIKTRGQQVTLSCSPISGHRSVSWYQQTPGQGLQFLFEYFSETQRNKGNFPGRFSGRQFSNSRSEMNVSTLELGDSALYLCASSTGTGGGTDTQYFGPGTRLTVL.

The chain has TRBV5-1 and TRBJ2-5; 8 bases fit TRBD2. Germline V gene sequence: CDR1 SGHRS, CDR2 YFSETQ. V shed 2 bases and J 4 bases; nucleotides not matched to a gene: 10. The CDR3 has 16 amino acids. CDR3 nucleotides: TGCGCCAGCAGCTTCTCAGCGGGAGACGGGAGAGAGACCCAGTACTTC. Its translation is CASSFSAGDGRETQYF. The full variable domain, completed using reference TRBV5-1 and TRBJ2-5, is KAGVTQTPRYLIKTRGQQVTLSCSPISGHRSVSWYQQTPGQGLQFLFEYFSETQRNKGNFPGRFSGRQFSNSRSEMNVSTLELGDSALYLCASSFSAGDGRETQYFGPGTRLLVL.

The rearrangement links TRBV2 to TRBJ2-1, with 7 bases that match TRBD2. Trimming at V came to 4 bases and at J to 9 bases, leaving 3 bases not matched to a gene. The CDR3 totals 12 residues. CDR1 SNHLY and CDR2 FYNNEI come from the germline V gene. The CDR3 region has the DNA TGTGCCAGCAGTGGGTCGGGGGGTGAGCAGTTCTTC. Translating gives CASSGSGGEQFF.

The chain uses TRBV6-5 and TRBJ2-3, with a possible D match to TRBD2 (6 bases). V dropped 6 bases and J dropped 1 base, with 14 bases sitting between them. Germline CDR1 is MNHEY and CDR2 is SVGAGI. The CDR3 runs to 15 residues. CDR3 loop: CASSPGGVRTDTQYF. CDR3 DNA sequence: TGTGCCAGCAGCCCAGGAGGGGTTCGCACAGATACGCAGTATTTT.

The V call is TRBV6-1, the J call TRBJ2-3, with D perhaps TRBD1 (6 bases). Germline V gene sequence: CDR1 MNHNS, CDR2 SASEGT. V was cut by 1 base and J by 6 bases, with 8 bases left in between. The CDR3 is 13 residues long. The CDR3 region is CASSEERGDTQYF. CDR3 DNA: TGTGCCAGCAGTGAAGAAAGGGGGGATACGCAGTATTTT.

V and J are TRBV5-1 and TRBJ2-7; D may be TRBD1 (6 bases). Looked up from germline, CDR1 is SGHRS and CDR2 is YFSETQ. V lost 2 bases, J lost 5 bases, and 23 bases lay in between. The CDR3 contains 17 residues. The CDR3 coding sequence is TGCGCCAGCAGCTTCCGCGATCACAGGGCCCAGAGGGACGAGCAGTACTTC. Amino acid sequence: CASSFRDHRAQRDEQYF.

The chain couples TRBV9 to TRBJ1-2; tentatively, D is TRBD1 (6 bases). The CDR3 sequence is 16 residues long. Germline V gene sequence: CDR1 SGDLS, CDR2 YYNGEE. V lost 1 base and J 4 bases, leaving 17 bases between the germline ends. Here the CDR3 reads CASSVPERGGPYGYTF. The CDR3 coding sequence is TGTGCCAGCAGCGTACCCGAAAGGGGGGGACCCTATGGCTACACCTTC.

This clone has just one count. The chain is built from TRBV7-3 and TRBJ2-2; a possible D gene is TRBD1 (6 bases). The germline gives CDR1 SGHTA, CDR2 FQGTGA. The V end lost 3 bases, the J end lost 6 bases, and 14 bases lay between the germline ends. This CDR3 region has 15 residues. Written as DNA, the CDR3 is TGTGCCAGCAGCTTGGGGGCGGAGTGGCCCGGGGAGCTGTTTTTT. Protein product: CASSLGAEWPGELFF.

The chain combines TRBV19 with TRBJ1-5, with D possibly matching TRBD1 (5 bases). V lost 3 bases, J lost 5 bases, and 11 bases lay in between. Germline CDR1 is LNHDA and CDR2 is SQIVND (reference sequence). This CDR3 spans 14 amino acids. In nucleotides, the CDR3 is TGTGCCAGTAGTATTTTCAGGGTCCATCAGCCCCAGCATTTT. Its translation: CASSIFRVHQPQHF. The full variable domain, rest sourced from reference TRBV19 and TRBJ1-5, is DGGITQSPKYLFRKEGQNVTLSCEQNLNHDAMYWYRQDPGQGLRLIYYSQIVNDFQKGDIAEGYSVSREKKESFPLTVTSAQKNPTAFYLCASSIFRVHQPQHFGDGTRLSIL.

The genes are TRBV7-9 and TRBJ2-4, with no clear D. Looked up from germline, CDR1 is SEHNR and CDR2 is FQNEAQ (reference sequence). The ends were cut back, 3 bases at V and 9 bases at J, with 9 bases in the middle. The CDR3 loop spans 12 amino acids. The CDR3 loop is CASSLETGIQYF. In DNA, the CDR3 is TGTGCCAGCAGCTTGGAGACCGGCATTCAGTACTTC.

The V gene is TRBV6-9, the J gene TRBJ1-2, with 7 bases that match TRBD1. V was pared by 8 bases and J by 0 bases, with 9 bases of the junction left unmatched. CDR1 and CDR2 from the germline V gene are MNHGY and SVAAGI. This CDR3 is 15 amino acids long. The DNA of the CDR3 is TGTGCCAGCGGGGACAGTCTGAGGGCTAACTATGGCTACACCTTC. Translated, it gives CASGDSLRANYGYTF.

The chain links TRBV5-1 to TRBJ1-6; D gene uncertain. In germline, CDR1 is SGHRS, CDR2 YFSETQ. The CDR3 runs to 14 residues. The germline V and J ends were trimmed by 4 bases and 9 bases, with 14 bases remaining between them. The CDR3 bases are TGCGCCAGCAGCCCGAGTAGCGGTGGTTCACCCCTCCACTTT. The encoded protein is CASSPSSGGSPLHF.

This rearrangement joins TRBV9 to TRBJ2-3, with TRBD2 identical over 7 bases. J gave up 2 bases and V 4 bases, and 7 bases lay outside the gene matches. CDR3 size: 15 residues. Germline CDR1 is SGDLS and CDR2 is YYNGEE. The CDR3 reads CASSPWGRDTDTQYF. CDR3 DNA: TGTGCCAGCAGCCCTTGGGGGAGGGACACAGATACGCAGTATTTT.